This T cell receptor beta chain is from a study of a mutant IDH1 vaccine in newly diagnosed glioma. About the research overall: The initiation of vaccination occurred 4-6 weeks after radiotherapy alone, or with temozolomide cycles. Averaging around 42 years of age, treated patients were about 60% male and approximately 38% female. Study outcomes and limitations: The vaccine induced immune responses, and these occurred in around 93% of patients.

This CDR3 comprises 15 residues. Germline V gene data show CDR1 as MNHEY and CDR2 as SVGAGI. Trimming took off 5 bases at V and 0 bases at J, with 8 bases between the two ends. TCRdb's copy holds only in-frame clones and misses some; the assay was immunoSEQ multiplex PCR. The sample has some 60,000 clones, around 80% seen once. To note about this clone: Its antigen is as yet unknown.

The time point: week 11, during vaccination. Every single dose of the vaccine, 300 ug of mutant IDH1 20-mer peptide, came with topical imiquimod. The sequence came from a man younger than 40 with glioma. The material sequenced was PBMCs, taken from a glioma patient whose treatment included an IDH1 peptide vaccine. The chain carries TRBV6-5 and TRBJ2-6; D gene unclear. CDR3 sequence: CASSRDPSGANVLTF. Here the CDR3 DNA reads TGTGCCAGCAGTCGAGACCCCTCTGGGGCCAACGTCCTGACTTTC.